This entry describes one T cell receptor (beta chain). Its antigen is undetermined. Prior to sequencing, the ViraFEST assay stimulated PBMC with viral peptide pools, which expanded the antigen-specific CD4+ T cells. Investigators separated out CD4+ T cells once around nine days of culture had passed. All study participants received two doses of BNT162b2 or mRNA-1273 vaccine. These data come from a study of vaccination effects on CD4 cells after COVID-19. Produced via immunoSEQ multiplex PCR; TCRdb's table is partial and in-frame only. Here the sample spans tens of thousands of clones, roughly 76% being singletons. The V gene lost 4 bases and the J gene lost 0 bases, with 7 bases spanning the gap. The germline V gene encodes CDR1 LGHDT and CDR2 YNNKEL (reference sequence). CDR3 size: 15 residues.

Sequencing was performed on CD4+ T cells from PBMCs cultured with SARS-CoV-2 spike peptides, taken after COVID-19 vaccination. This TCR derives from a human donor who received a COVID-19 vaccine. Some clones in this sample may be carry-over from other donors' samples. The V and J genes are TRBV3-1 (or the pseudogene TRBV3-2) and TRBJ2-6; D is unclear. The DNA of the CDR3 is TGTGCCAGCAGCCTCGGCCGCTCTGGGGCCAACGTCCTGACTTTC. Translation gives CASSLGRSGANVLTF.